This entry features one TCR beta chain sequence. The sample contains more than one DNA sequence encoding this CDR3. CDR1 is SGHRS and CDR2 is YFSETQ in the germline V gene. The CDR3 extends over 15 amino acids. The V segment lost 5 bases and the J segment 0 bases; nucleotides outside the gene matches: 5. Using immunoSEQ multiplex PCR, the repertoire was profiled, and TCRdb retains in-frame clones only, with some absent. This table holds 40,000 to 65,000 clones, more than 70% found once. The data belong to a study of blood T cell repertoires in COVID-19. The wider study: The United States, Italy and Spain supplied acute and convalescent COVID-19 samples. PBMCs, B-cell-depleted T cells, or T cells provided the cDNA or gDNA that made up the material.

The receptor was derived from a man aged 65 to 85 with active COVID-19. The rearrangement links TRBV5-1 to TRBJ2-1; 7 bases are shared with TRBD1. The sample consisted of peripheral blood. For the CDR3, the DNA is TGCGCCAGCAGTCCTCAGGGGGACTCCTACAATGAGCAGTTCTTC. Protein product: CASSPQGDSYNEQFF.